This is a list of T cell receptor beta chains from one sample in a study of CD8+CD57+ T cells in acquired aplastic anemia. MiXCR was run by TCRdb on the reads, yielding one entry per CDR3 protein. The sample shows approximately 250,000 distinct CDR3 sequences, 82% of them seen only once. The sequenced sample was sorted CD4+, CD8+, or CD8+CD57+ T cells (not recorded which) from PBMCs. These receptor sequences come from a human donor with aplastic anemia. Each CDR3 is given with its conserved first and last residue. A D gene is named only where the DNA matches it firmly. Size is omitted from some rows. Given values are once, few, many or a class for expanded clones.

j_call d_call clone_size v_call cdr3_aa cdr3_nt
TRBJ2-4 NA NA TRBV2 CASGDGGIIEHF TGTGCCAGCGGTGATGGTGGGATCATTGAGCACTTC
TRBJ1-1 TRBD1 NA TRBV25-1 CASSTGVGTEAFF TGTGCCAGCAGTACAGGGGTCGGCACTGAAGCTTTCTTT
TRBJ2-3 TRBD2 NA TRBV2 CASASGSGDTQYF TGTGCCAGCGCTAGCGGGAGCGGAGATACGCAGTATTTT
TRBJ1-2 NA NA TRBV19 CASSIDAGIPDLGYTYTF TGTGCCAGTAGTATTGACGCCGGAATCCCTGACCTTGGCTACACCTACACCTTC
TRBJ1-1 NA many TRBV2 CASSESPRSDTEAFF TGTGCCAGCAGTGAATCGCCGCGGTCCGACACTGAAGCTTTCTTT
TRBJ2-1 NA NA TRBV19 CASSMAGGTGQEEQFF TGTGCCAGTAGTATGGCGGGCGGAACCGGTCAGGAGGAGCAGTTCTTC
TRBJ2-3 NA NA TRBV9 CASSVAGGADTQYF NA
TRBJ1-5 NA once TRBV5-6 CASGVGGQRQPQHF TGTGCCAGCGGCGTTGGTGGGCAGCGACAGCCCCAGCATTTT
TRBJ1-2 NA NA TRBV7-8 CASSQGNTDTQNF TGCGCCAGCAGCCAAGGAAACACGGATACGCAGAATTTC
TRBJ2-7 NA NA TRBV20-1 CSARAPLAQHF TGCAGTGCTAGAGCACCCTTAGCGCAGCACTTC
TRBJ2-7 NA NA TRBV7-2 CASSLRGVPYAQYF TGTGCCAGCAGCTTACGGGGCGTACCCTATGCGCAGTACTTC
TRBJ1-2 NA NA TRBV2 CASSGGGVHEQFFAF NA
TRBJ2-1 NA NA TRBV2 CASRHGGTGTQSF TGTGCCAGCAGGCACGGGGGAACAGGTACGCAGTCCTTT
TRBJ2-3 TRBD1 NA TRBV7-3 CASSFDRGLWLQLF TGTGCCAGCAGCTTTGACAGGGGTCTATGGCTACAGCTTTTT
TRBJ2-6 TRBD2 NA TRBV2 CASGLAGSYGAYVRTF TGTGCCAGCGGCTTAGCGGGTAGCTACGGGGCCTACGTCCGGACTTTC
TRBJ1-1 TRBD1 NA TRBV7-9 CASSGHVTGNSENFF TGTGCCAGCAGCGGGCATGTGACAGGGAATTCTGAAAATTTCTTT
TRBJ2-5 NA NA TRBV10-3 CASSYYKGRETQYF TGTGCCAGCAGTTACTACAAGGGTCGCGAGACCCAGTACTTC
TRBJ2-1 NA NA TRBV2 CASQGLTTYDEQFF TGTGCCAGTCAAGGTCTTACCACCTACGATGAGCAGTTCTTC
TRBJ2-1 NA NA TRBV7-8 CASSLTEGPDTQHFF TGTGCCAGCAGCTTAACTGAAGGTCCCGATACGCAGCATTTCTTC
TRBJ1-1 NA NA TRBV7-9 CASSFELTGKTEAFF TGTGCCAGCAGCTTTGAACTAACCGGGAAGACTGAAGCTTTCTTT
TRBJ2-1 NA NA TRBV7-8 CASSLGGGHDTHDQFF TGTGCCAGCAGCTTAGGGGGAGGACACGATACGCATGATCAGTTCTTC
TRBJ1-1 TRBD1 many TRBV4-2 CASSPLGQAEAFF TGTGCCAGCAGCCCCCTAGGACAGGCTGAAGCTTTCTTT